The rows below give T cell receptor beta chains drawn from one sample of a study of T cell repertoires in cytomegalovirus infection. TCRdb recomputed calls from the reads with MiXCR, one row per CDR3 protein. The sample consists of hundreds of thousands of distinct CDR3 sequences, about a tenth of them appearing once. Material for sequencing was PBMCs. These receptors were obtained from a human donor in good health (CMV status not recorded). Some clones in this sample may be carry-over from other donors' samples. Each CDR3 is given without its conserved first and last residue.

cdr3_length | j_call | v_call | cdr3_aa
10 | TRBJ1-1 | TRBV7-2 | ASSRRNTEAF
12 | TRBJ2-1 | TRBV28 | ASRRGGAYNEQF
10 | TRBJ2-5 | TRBV12-5 | ASGLSGFPPY
14 | TRBJ2-2 | TRBV6-6 | ASSYAGGARAGELF
13 | TRBJ1-1 | TRBV18 | ASSPARQGSASAF
13 | TRBJ1-1 | TRBV29-1 | SVSGSDVWNTEAF
13 | TRBJ2-3 | TRBV24-1 | ATSEPTRSTDTQY
8 | TRBJ2-5 | TRBV7-2 | ASSQGAQY
9 | TRBJ2-3 | TRBV7-9 | ASSLGPTQY
10 | TRBJ1-5 | TRBV20-1 | SASYAGQPQH
11 | TRBJ2-2 | TRBV7-2 | ASSLDLAGELF
13 | TRBJ1-1 | TRBV5-1 | ASSSTGNMNTEAF
12 | TRBJ1-5 | TRBV28 | ASSYGQGKQPQH
11 | TRBJ2-5 | TRBV19 | ASRGQTQETQY
12 | TRBJ2-1 | TRBV28 | ASSLQGGANEQF
12 | TRBJ2-7 | TRBV20-1 | SARPSVLSYEQY
12 | TRBJ1-1 | TRBV5-6 | ASSLVDLNTEAF
15 | TRBJ1-3 | TRBV29-1 | SVEVRDRGFFGNTIY
13 | TRBJ2-1 | TRBV6-1 | ASSLTGTGNGEQF
13 | TRBJ1-5 | TRBV20-1 | SARQAGQLNQPQH
17 | TRBJ2-6 | TRBV15 | ATSRPYGFMVTGANVLT
12 | TRBJ2-1 | TRBV25-1 | ASAGDQGGNEQF
13 | TRBJ2-1 | TRBV6-2/TRBV6-3 | ASSGDKLLYNEQF
10 | TRBJ2-3 | TRBV7-9 | ASRRGTDTQY
12 | TRBJ1-1 | TRBV6-2/TRBV6-3 | ASRRQILNTEAF
13 | TRBJ2-7 | TRBV20-1 | SALLLAGFDYEQY
13 | TRBJ2-2 | TRBV29-1 | SVVRGAGNTGELF
13 | TRBJ2-3 | TRBV7-2 | ASSPSGWSTDTQY
10 | TRBJ1-1 | TRBV2 | ASSEMGYEAF
14 | TRBJ1-4 | TRBV5-1 | ASSWERGREGGKLF
12 | TRBJ2-3 | TRBV5-5 | ASTLTRFADTQY
13 | TRBJ2-3 | TRBV12-3/TRBV12-4 | ASSRAGGLTDTQY
13 | TRBJ2-1 | TRBV12-3/TRBV12-4 | ASSPLAGGFYEQF
20 | TRBJ1-6 | TRBV7-8 | ASSSNLDRGSDPSSYNSPLH
11 | TRBJ1-1 | TRBV2 | ASSSDRTTEAF
10 | TRBJ1-1 | TRBV12-3/TRBV12-4 | ASSLGRMEAF
10 | TRBJ2-4 | TRBV20-1 | SAFLPGNIQY
10 | TRBJ2-7 | TRBV20-1 | SASGETYEQY
11 | TRBJ2-3 | TRBV20-1 | SVQTYSTDTQY
10 | TRBJ1-2 | TRBV6-2/TRBV6-3 | ASSYQVGGYT
15 | TRBJ2-5 | TRBV28 | ASSFPMAGGPRETQY
14 | TRBJ2-5 | TRBV20-1 | SAREIGTGYLETQY
13 | TRBJ2-1 | TRBV6-1 | ASSEMDRPNNEQF
12 | TRBJ1-1 | TRBV7-9 | ASSLVLENTEAF
12 | TRBJ2-2 | TRBV19 | ASSPGTGSGELF
14 | TRBJ2-7 | TRBV5-4 | ASSLLQTGSSYEQY
13 | TRBJ1-6 | TRBV7-2 | ASSTTGGSLSPLH
14 | TRBJ1-1 | TRBV11-2 | ASSLDRAGSYAEAF
11 | TRBJ2-7 | TRBV7-2 | ASSLSRDGEQY
13 | TRBJ1-6 | TRBV2 | ASRARTGYEAPLH
12 | TRBJ2-5 | TRBV11-2 | ASSTTAFRETQY
13 | TRBJ1-1 | TRBV29-1 | SATVPPDRTTEAF
12 | TRBJ2-1 | TRBV7-2 | ASSLEAGPNEQF
12 | TRBJ2-3 | TRBV6-1 | ASSIGGVTDTQY
9 | TRBJ2-3 | TRBV20-1 | SARVGDTQY
10 | TRBJ1-5 | TRBV28 | ASSPSERTQH
12 | TRBJ2-3 | TRBV7-2 | ASSLLEVADTQY